In this sample, the clone carrying this T cell receptor beta chain turned up once. Other DNA sequences in the sample encode the same CDR3. The data originate from a study of cytomegalovirus exposure and HLA in healthy donors. Study-level information: Genotyping showed around 81% of about 370 donors falling in the Caucasian-associated ancestry cluster.

The PCR had 60 Vbeta and 13 Jbeta primers. Sequencing used immunoSEQ multiplex PCR; TCRdb keeps in-frame clones, though not all of them. The sample yields roughly 120,000 clones, over 75% seen once. Germline loops: CDR1 SGHRS, CDR2 YFSETQ. This CDR3 has 14 residues. V was pared by 0 bases and J by 2 bases, with 6 bases between. This clonotype was obtained from a man aged 35-49 years in good health and CMV-seronegative. The chain has TRBV5-1 and TRBJ1-5, with a tentative D call TRBD1 (5 bases). Sequenced: PBMCs. DNA of the CDR3: TGCGCCAGCAGCTTGGCGGGGGGCAATCAGCCCCAGCATTTT. Amino acids: CASSLAGGNQPQHF.